One and the same sample provided the 18 T cell receptor beta chains below, sequenced in a study of OX40 agonist ivuxolimab in advanced cancers. Generated by immunoSEQ multiplex PCR, the TCRdb table keeps only in-frame clones and is missing some. The sample includes tens of thousands of clones, more than 75% of them seen just once. The specimen was CD4+ or CD8+ T cells sorted from blood, collected in a trial of the OX40 agonist ivuxolimab. The source is an adult with an advanced solid tumor such as melanoma, head and neck, liver or kidney cancer.

The chain combines TRBV13 with TRBJ1-4; possibly TRBD1 for D (5 bases). V was cut by 5 bases and J by 0 bases, with 13 bases left in between. Looked up from germline, CDR1 is PRHDT and CDR2 is FYEKMQ (reference sequence). This CDR3 is built from 16 residues. This chain's CDR3 is CASSVGQGATNEKLFF. In DNA, the CDR3 is TGTGCCAGCAGCGTCGGGCAGGGTGCAACTAATGAAAAACTGTTTTTT.

This CDR3 reads CASSVGQAANTGELFF. CDR3 nucleotides: TGTGCCAGCAGCGTAGGACAGGCTGCGAACACCGGGGAGCTGTTTTTT. The chain links TRBV9 to TRBJ2-2; tentative D call: TRBD1 (6 bases). Germline CDR1 is SGDLS and CDR2 is YYNGEE. The CDR3 totals 16 residues. The V gene lost 0 bases and the J gene lost 0 bases, with 9 bases spanning the gap.

This clone was recorded only once. V and J are TRBV7-9 and TRBJ1-1; tentatively, D is TRBD1 (6 bases). The CDR3 is 13 residues long. Germline CDR1 reads SEHNR; CDR2 reads FQNEAQ (reference sequence). The V and J ends lost 8 bases and 0 bases respectively, with 10 bases between them. The CDR3 sequence is CASGQTMNTEAFF. Written as DNA, the CDR3 is TGTGCCAGCGGACAGACCATGAACACTGAAGCTTTCTTT.

The chain employs TRBV9 and TRBJ2-1; 7 bases match TRBD2. Germline lookup yields CDR1 SGDLS and CDR2 YYNGEE. Losses at the gene ends were 0 bases for V and 4 bases for J; bases not matched to a gene: 4. The CDR3 consists of 15 residues. The CDR3: CASSVAASGYNEQFF. CDR3 nucleotides: TGTGCCAGCAGCGTAGCGGCTAGCGGATACAATGAGCAGTTCTTC.

This clone was detected a few times. The gene calls are TRBV9 and TRBJ2-7; 14 bases are a match to TRBD2. V was pared by 6 bases and J by 3 bases, with 17 bases of the junction left unmatched. The CDR3 is 19 amino acids. Germline CDR1 is SGDLS and CDR2 is YYNGEE. In DNA form, the CDR3 reads TGTGCCAGCATGCTTCGACCTGGACTAGCGGGGGGCCAATACTACGAGCAGTACTTC. Its protein product is CASMLRPGLAGGQYYEQYF.

The J gene is TRBJ1-5, the V gene TRBV6-8; TRBD1 matches at 12 bases. Germline V gives CDR1 MNHGY, CDR2 SAAAGT. This CDR3 has 18 residues. The V gene end was trimmed by 5 bases and the J gene end by 0 bases; junction bases not matched to a gene: 8. The CDR3: CASSRPGQGAYSNQPQHF. CDR3 nucleotide sequence: TGTGCCAGCAGTAGACCGGGACAGGGGGCTTATAGCAATCAGCCCCAGCATTTT.

The chain employs TRBV29-1 and TRBJ2-3; 16 bases align to TRBD2. Germline CDR1 is SQVTM and CDR2 is ANQGSEA. The CDR3 runs 15 residues. V shed 1 base, J shed 11 bases, and the junction held 6 bases outside the gene matches. DNA of the CDR3: TGCAGCGTTGAAGGTGGGACTAGCGGGAGGGCCGGGCAGTATTTT. It is translated as CSVEGGTSGRAGQYF.

V is TRBV19 and J is TRBJ1-4; D is unclear. This CDR3 has 14 residues. The V gene's germline CDR1 is LNHDA and CDR2 SQIVND (reference sequence). V lost 10 bases, J lost 8 bases, and 20 bases lay in between. CDR3 protein: CATSNPRWVEKLFF. The CDR3 nucleotides are TGTGCCACTTCTAACCCCAGGTGGGTCGAAAAACTGTTTTTT.

This clone has a handful of counts. The genes are TRBV4-1 and TRBJ2-2, with D hard to call. This CDR3 comprises 17 residues. In germline, CDR1 is MGHRA, CDR2 YSYEKL. Trimming cost V 4 bases and J 0 bases, with 15 bases left between them. The CDR3 protein is CASSPPRQSSNTGELFF. As DNA, the CDR3 is TGCGCCAGCAGCCCCCCCCGGCAGAGTTCGAACACCGGGGAGCTGTTTTTT.

The chain carries TRBV9 and TRBJ1-1; D is undetermined. This CDR3 is built from 12 residues. V lost 4 bases and J lost 1, with 5 bases in between. Germline V gene sequence: CDR1 SGDLS, CDR2 YYNGEE. Here the CDR3 reads CASSIGNTEAFF. For the CDR3, the DNA is TGTGCCAGCAGCATAGGGAACACTGAAGCTTTCTTT.

The chain has TRBV7-9 and TRBJ2-5; D could derive from TRBD1 or TRBD2 (5 bases each). CDR1 and CDR2 from the germline V gene are SEHNR and FQNEAQ (reference sequence). V was shortened by 3 bases and J by 5 bases, with 16 bases between the two germline ends. CDR3 size: 15 residues. CDR3 bases: TGTGCCAGCAGCTTCGAGGGGCGAAGTTGGGAGACCCAGTACTTC. This encodes CASSFEGRSWETQYF.

This clone is a singleton in its sample. This CDR3 reads CASSVEEGGVTDTQYF. The CDR3, as DNA: TGTGCCAGCAGCGTAGAGGAGGGAGGGGTCACAGATACGCAGTATTTT. This chain connects TRBV9 to TRBJ2-3; 7 bases agree with TRBD2. The J segment lost 2 bases and the V segment lost 0 bases, leaving 6 bases of the junction unmatched. The CDR3 contains 16 residues. CDR1 is SGDLS, CDR2 YYNGEE, per germline. The complete variable domain, with remaining parts taken from reference TRBV9 and TRBJ2-3, reads DSGVTQTPKHLITATGQRVTLRCSPRSGDLSVYWYQQSLDQGLQFLIQYYNGEERAKGNILERFSAQQFPDLHSELNLSSLELGDSALYFCASSVEEGGVTDTQYFGPGTRLTVL.

The chain couples TRBV5-1 to TRBJ2-1; 12 positions agree with TRBD2. After removal of 7 bases from V and 7 bases from J, the junction contained 9 bases not matched to a gene. The V gene's germline CDR1 is SGHRS and CDR2 YFSETQ. The length of the CDR3 is 15 residues. This CDR3 is CASGSTSGRMNEQFF. The CDR3 DNA reads TGCGCCAGCGGTTCGACTAGCGGGAGAATGAATGAGCAGTTCTTC.

The rearrangement joins TRBV27 to TRBJ2-7; maybe TRBD2 (5 bases). V was shortened by 2 bases and J by 2 bases, with 13 bases between the two germline ends. Per the germline V gene, CDR1 is MNHEY and CDR2 is SMNVEV (reference sequence). The length of the CDR3 is 15 residues. CDR3 sequence: CASSLVASLTYEQYF. The CDR3 DNA sequence: TGTGCCAGCAGTTTAGTCGCTAGCTTAACCTACGAGCAGTACTTC.

The chain couples TRBV6-4 to TRBJ2-3; D is perhaps TRBD2 (5 bases). Trimming took 0 bases from V and 5 from J, leaving 15 bases between them. The CDR3 runs 16 residues. The V gene's germline CDR1 is MRHNA and CDR2 SNTAGT. CDR3 residues: CASSDSPLEGLDTQYF. As DNA, the CDR3 is TGTGCCAGCAGTGACTCTCCTCTAGAGGGCCTAGATACGCAGTATTTT.

The chain carries TRBV4-1 and TRBJ2-1; 11 bases fit TRBD2. The trim removed 3 bases at V and 3 bases at J, leaving 7 bases unmatched. The CDR3 contains 17 residues. In germline, CDR1 is MGHRA, CDR2 YSYEKL. The CDR3 region has the DNA TGCGCCAGCAGCCAGGCCCCTAGCGGGGGGAACTACAATGAGCAGTTCTTC. The encoded protein is CASSQAPSGGNYNEQFF.

The chain carries TRBV2 and TRBJ1-3, with 10 positions matching TRBD1. The CDR3 covers 16 residues. Germline CDR1 reads SNHLY; CDR2 reads FYNNEI. The V segment lost 2 bases and the J segment 2 bases; nucleotides outside the gene matches: 3. The CDR3 loop reads CASSEKGTGAGNTIYF. The CDR3 DNA sequence: TGTGCCAGCAGTGAAAAAGGGACAGGGGCTGGAAACACCATATATTTT.

J is TRBJ2-4 and V is TRBV4-1; TRBD2 matches 10 bases. The CDR3 runs to 18 residues. CDR1 MGHRA and CDR2 YSYEKL come from the germline V gene. V lost 3 bases to trimming and J lost 3 bases; unmatched junction nucleotides: 11. CDR3 loop: CASSQILAGDAVKNIQYF. The CDR3 nucleotides are TGCGCCAGCAGCCAGATCCTAGCGGGGGACGCGGTCAAAAACATTCAGTACTTC.